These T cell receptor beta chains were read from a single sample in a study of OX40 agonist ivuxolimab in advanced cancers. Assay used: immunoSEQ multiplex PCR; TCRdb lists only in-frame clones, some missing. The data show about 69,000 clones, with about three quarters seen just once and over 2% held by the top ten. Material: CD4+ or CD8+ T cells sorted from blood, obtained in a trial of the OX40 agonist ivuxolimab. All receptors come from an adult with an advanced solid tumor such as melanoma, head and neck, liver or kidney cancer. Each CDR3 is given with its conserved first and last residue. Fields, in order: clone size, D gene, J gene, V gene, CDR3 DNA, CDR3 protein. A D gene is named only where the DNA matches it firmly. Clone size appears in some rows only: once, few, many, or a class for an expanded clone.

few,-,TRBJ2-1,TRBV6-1,TGTGCCAGCAGTGAACAGGGAGGCAATGAGCAGTTCTTC,CASSEQGGNEQFF
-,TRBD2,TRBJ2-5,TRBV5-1,TGCGCCAGCAGCTTGGCTGCTAGCGGGAGCAATTACCAAGAGACCCAGTACTTC,CASSLAASGSNYQETQYF
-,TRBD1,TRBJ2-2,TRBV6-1,TGTGCCAGCAGTGAAGTATGGACAGGGGATCCCTTTATTTCCCCTGGGGAGCTGTTTTTT,CASSEVWTGDPFISPGELFF
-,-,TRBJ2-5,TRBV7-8,TGTGCCAGCAGCTTAGAGTTAGGTGCCGGCCAAGAGACCCAGTACTTC,CASSLELGAGQETQYF
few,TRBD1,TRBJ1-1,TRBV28,TGTGCCAGCAGTTTAGGGTCTAGGGGGCGCACTTTCGGAGCTTTCTTT,CASSLGSRGRTFGAFF
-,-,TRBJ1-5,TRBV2,TGTGCCAGCAGTGACAGGGGTAGCAATCAGCCCCAGCATTTT,CASSDRGSNQPQHF
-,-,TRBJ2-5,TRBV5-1,TGCGCCAGCAGCTCGGAGAGGGAGACCCAGTACTTC,CASSSERETQYF
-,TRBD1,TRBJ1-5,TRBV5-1,TGCGCCAGCAGCTCCGGGACAGATAATCAGCCCCAGCATTTT,CASSSGTDNQPQHF
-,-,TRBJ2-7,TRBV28,TGTGCCAGCAGTTTATGGGACAAAGAGCAGTACTTC,CASSLWDKEQYF
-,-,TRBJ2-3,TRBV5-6,TGTGCCAGCAGCTTGCTCCAACGTGCCACAGATACGCAGTATTTT,CASSLLQRATDTQYF
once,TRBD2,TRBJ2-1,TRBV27,TGTGCCAGCAGTTCGACAATAGCGGGGGGATCCTACAATGAGCAGTTCTTC,CASSSTIAGGSYNEQFF
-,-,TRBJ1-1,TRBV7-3,TGTGCCAGCGGACGGGGACAGAACACTGAAGCTTTCTTT,CASGRGQNTEAFF
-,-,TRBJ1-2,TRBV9,TGTGCCAGCAGCCGGAGGGGAGGGGATGGCTACACCTTC,CASSRRGGDGYTF
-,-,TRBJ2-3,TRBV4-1,TGCGCCAGCAGCACACCAGGGAAGGGCGACACAGATACGCAGTATTTT,CASSTPGKGDTDTQYF
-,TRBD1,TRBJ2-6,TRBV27,TGTGCCAGCAGTCCCCAGGGGGCTGGGGCCAACGTCCTGACTTTC,CASSPQGAGANVLTF
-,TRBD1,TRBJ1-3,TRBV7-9,TGTGCCAGCAGCCCCCCGGGACAGGGCTCTGGAAACACCATATATTTT,CASSPPGQGSGNTIYF
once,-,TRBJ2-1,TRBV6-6,TGTGCCAGCAGTGCCAGCGCCAAAGGGGGCAATGAGCAGTTCTTC,CASSASAKGGNEQFF
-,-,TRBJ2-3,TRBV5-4,TGTGCCAGCAGCTTGGACATTCGAAAGTTCACAGATACGCAGTATTTT,CASSLDIRKFTDTQYF
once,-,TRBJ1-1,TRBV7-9,TGTGCCAGCACCACTGTAGGGCTCAACACTGAAGCTTTCTTT,CASTTVGLNTEAFF
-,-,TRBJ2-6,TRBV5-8,TGTGCCAGCAGCTTGGACAGGAGCTCTGGGGCCAACGTCCTGACTTTC,CASSLDRSSGANVLTF
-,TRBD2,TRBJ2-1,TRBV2,TGTGCCAGCAGCGATAGCGGGATAGGGGGCAATGAGCAGTTCTTC,CASSDSGIGGNEQFF
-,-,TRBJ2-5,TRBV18,TGTGCCAGCTCACTCGACGGCCAAGAGACCCAGTACTTC,CASSLDGQETQYF
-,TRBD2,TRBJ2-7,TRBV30,TGTGCCTGGAGTGTATTCCTCGGTTTTGGCGGGGAGGGTTACGAGCAGTACTTC,CAWSVFLGFGGEGYEQYF
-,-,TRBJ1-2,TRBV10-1,TGCGCCAGCCTCGGTGACTACTATGGCTACACCTTC,CASLGDYYGYTF
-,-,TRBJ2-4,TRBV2,TGTGCCAGCAAGGTGGGAATAAAAAACATTCAGTACTTC,CASKVGIKNIQYF
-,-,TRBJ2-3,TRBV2,TGTGCCAGCAGCACAACCCCAGATACGCAGTATTTT,CASSTTPDTQYF
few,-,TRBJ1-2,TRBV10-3,TGTGCCATCAGGGGCAGGGTAGAGGGCTACACCTTC,CAIRGRVEGYTF
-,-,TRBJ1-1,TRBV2,TGTGCCGGAGGTTCGTTCACTGAAGCTTTCTTT,CAGGSFTEAFF
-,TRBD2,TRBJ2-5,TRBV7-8,TGTGCCAGCAGCTTAGGGGGACTAGCGGGAGGGCCCCGGGAGACCCAGTACTTC,CASSLGGLAGGPRETQYF
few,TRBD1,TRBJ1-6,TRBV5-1,TGCGCCAGCAGCTTGAATGATGGACAGGGAGAGAATTCACCCCTCCACTTT,CASSLNDGQGENSPLHF
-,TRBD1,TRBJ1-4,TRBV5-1,TGCGCCAGCAGCTCCACCACCGGGACAGGGGGCGAATGGAATGAAAAACTGTTTTTT,CASSSTTGTGGEWNEKLFF
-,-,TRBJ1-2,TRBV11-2,TGTGCCAGCAGCCCTACAACCCTCTATGGCTACACCTTC,CASSPTTLYGYTF
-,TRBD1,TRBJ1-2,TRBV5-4,TGTGCCAGCAGCCAACAGGGGCGGTCTGGCTACACCTTC,CASSQQGRSGYTF
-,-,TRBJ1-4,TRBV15,TGTGCCACCAGCAGAGATCCCCGGACAGCCCGCATAAATGAAAAACTGTTTTTT,CATSRDPRTARINEKLFF
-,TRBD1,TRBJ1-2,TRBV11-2,TGTGCCAGCAGCTTAAAGGGGGCCGTTGGCTACACCTTC,CASSLKGAVGYTF
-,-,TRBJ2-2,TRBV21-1,TGTGCCAGCAGCAAAGTCCCGGCAGGGGGGACCGGGGAGCTGTTTTTT,CASSKVPAGGTGELFF
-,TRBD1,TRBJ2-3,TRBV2,TGTGCCAGCAGCAGGACAGGAGGACAATCAGATACGCAGTATTTT,CASSRTGGQSDTQYF
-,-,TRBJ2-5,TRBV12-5,TGTGCTAGTGGTTTGGTACGTTCAGGGTACCAAGAGACCCAGTACTTC,CASGLVRSGYQETQYF
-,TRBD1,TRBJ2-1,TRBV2,TGTGCCAGCAGTGCCTTAGGGGGCCCTTACAATGAGCAGTTCTTC,CASSALGGPYNEQFF
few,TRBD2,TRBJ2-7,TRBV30,TGTGCCTGGAGACTAGCGGGAGAGGGCTACGAGCAGTACTTC,CAWRLAGEGYEQYF
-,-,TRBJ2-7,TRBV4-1,TGCGCCAGCAGTCGAAAGGGGGGTCCGGGACAGTTCTCCTACGAGCAGTACTTC,CASSRKGGPGQFSYEQYF